The source of this TCR beta chain is a study of blood T cell repertoires in COVID-19 (dated by TCRdb to the early 2020s). With respect to the entire study: Samples from collaborators originated in the United States, Italy and Spain and spanned both the acute and convalescent phases of COVID-19. Where HLA class I and class II types were available, the types were taken from metadata supplied by the sample provider, not from assay-based typing. The dataset comprised deeply sampled blood TCRbeta repertoires from subjects exposed to, actively infected with, or recovered from COVID-19. A freely available public database, intended as a resource for researchers studying the immune response to SARS-CoV-2, is where the repertoires were released. The material from the prospective study consisted of cDNA or gDNA derived from T cells, B-cell-depleted T cells, or PBMCs. The sample metadata nearly always contained a de-identified subject ID, COVID-19 status, age in years and sex. Samples came from the ongoing ImmuneRACE study (first 160 participants) plus 1,254 subjects from 6 global collaborators. What the work shows at the level of the full study, not this receptor alone: The amount of clinical and demographic metadata varied by source and participant and was provided uncurated.

As regards this clone: Which antigen it targets is not known. The record has no base qualities; no much larger clone is one base away.

The collaborating institutions used their own protocols to collect whole blood in K2EDTA tubes. For TCRbeta analysis, collaborators shipped samples in one of three forms: frozen whole blood, isolated PBMCs, or DNA extracted from either of those sample types. TCRbeta CDR3 regions were amplified from genomic DNA using the immunoSEQ Assay, a bias-controlled multiplex PCR. Per the source publication's procedure: Nucleated cell counts per sample were estimated from amplification of reference gene primers within the assay. To quantify the absolute abundance of each unique TCRbeta CDR3 rearrangement, sequence reads were collapsed and filtered. For each sample, productive Simpson clonality was calculated by taking the square root of Simpson's diversity index across productive rearrangements. The source is immuneACCESS, and TCRdb retained only in-frame sequences with V and J called. Part of the clones is not carried over; for the studies checked, unresolved V genes explain less than half of this, and the remainder is unexplained. V and J calls and clone size are given by that table; D and trimming were obtained from the DNA. Present in this sample are about 140,000 clones, almost 90% of which were seen just once. 8% to 11% of the sample goes to the ten largest clones.

The CDR3 goes from the cysteine to the phenylalanine over 15 residues. The DNA shown is the 45-base CDR3, in frame from base 1. V is clipped by 4 bases and J by 10 bases, and the sequence between their germline boundaries is 20 bases long. The germline V gene sets CDR1 to MNHEY and CDR2 to SVGAGI. The chain is made from TRBV6-5 and TRBJ2-4, and perhaps TRBD2 as D gene, on 5 matching bases. Sequencing was performed on peripheral blood. This sequence originates from a man in his fifties or sixties with active or convalescent COVID-19. The CDR3 here reads CASSSLTPGRTIQYF. The DNA sequence is as follows: TGTGCCAGCAGTTCTCTGACTCCGGGAAGAACTATTCAGTACTTC.